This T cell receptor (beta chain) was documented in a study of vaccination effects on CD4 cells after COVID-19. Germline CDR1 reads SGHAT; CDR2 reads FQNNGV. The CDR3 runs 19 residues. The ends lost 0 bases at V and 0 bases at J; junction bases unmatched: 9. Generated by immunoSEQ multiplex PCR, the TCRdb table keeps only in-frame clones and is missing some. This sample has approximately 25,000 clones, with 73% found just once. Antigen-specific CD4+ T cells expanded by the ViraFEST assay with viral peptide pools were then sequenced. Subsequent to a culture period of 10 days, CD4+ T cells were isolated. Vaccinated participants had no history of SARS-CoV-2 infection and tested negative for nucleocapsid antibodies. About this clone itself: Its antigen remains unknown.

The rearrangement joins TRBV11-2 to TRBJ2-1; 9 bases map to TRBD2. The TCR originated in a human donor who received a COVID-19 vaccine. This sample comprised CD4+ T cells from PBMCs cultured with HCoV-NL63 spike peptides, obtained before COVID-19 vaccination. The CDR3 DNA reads TGTGCCAGCAGCTTAGATTCGGCTAGCGGGGTCAGCTCCTACAATGAGCAGTTCTTC. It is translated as CASSLDSASGVSSYNEQFF.